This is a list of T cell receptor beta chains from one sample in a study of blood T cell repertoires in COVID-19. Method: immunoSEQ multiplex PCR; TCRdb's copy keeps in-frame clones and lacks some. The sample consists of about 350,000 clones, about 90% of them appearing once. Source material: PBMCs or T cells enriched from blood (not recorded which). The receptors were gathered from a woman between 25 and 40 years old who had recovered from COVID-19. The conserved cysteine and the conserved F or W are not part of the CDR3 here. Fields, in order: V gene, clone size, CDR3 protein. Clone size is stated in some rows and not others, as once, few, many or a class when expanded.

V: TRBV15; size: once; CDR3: ATRTGRMNTEAF
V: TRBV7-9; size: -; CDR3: ASSLQGWETQY
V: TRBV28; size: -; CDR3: ASSLQTPDTQY
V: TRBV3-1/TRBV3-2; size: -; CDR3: ASSQDLVRSSSYNSPLH
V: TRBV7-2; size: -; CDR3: ASSLETTGLGNTIY
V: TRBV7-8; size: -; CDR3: ASRGKRGAPIVETQY
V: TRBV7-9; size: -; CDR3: ASSLDGSPNTEAF
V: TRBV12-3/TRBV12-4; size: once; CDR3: ASRGQGHTEAF
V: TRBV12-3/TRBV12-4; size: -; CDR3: ASRSGMNTEAF
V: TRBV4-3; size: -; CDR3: ASRKTEMNTEAF
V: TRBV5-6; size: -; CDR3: ASRTRNTEAF
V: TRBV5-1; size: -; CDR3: ASSFSGWGRTDTQY
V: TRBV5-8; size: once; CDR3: ASSSATGSDGTEAF
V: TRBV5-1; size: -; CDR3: ASTRDRGWETQY
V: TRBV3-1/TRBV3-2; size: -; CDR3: ASSRTDNSPLH
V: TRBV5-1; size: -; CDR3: ASSLEQGYGYT
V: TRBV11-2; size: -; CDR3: ASSSFPHYYGYT
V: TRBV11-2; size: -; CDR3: ASSFSTGWAEAF